This T cell receptor (beta chain) was found in a study of blood T cell repertoires in COVID-19. Resolution of symptoms, clearance, or two negative PCRs was present in recovered Cohort 3 donors. V lost 0 bases to trimming and J lost 8 bases, with 11 bases between them. Per germline, CDR1 SGHRS and CDR2 YFSETQ. The CDR3 has 13 residues. Assay used: immunoSEQ multiplex PCR; TCRdb lists only in-frame clones, some missing. The table has about 180,000 clones, approximately 80% seen once; the top ten hold 17%. The receptor's source is a woman aged 45-60 years who had recovered from COVID-19. The sequenced sample was PBMCs or T cells enriched from blood (not recorded which). The V call is TRBV5-1, the J call TRBJ1-2; no clear D gene. In DNA form, the CDR3 reads TGCGCCAGCAGCTTGGACAGTCCACGGGGCTACACCTTC. Its protein product is CASSLDSPRGYTF.